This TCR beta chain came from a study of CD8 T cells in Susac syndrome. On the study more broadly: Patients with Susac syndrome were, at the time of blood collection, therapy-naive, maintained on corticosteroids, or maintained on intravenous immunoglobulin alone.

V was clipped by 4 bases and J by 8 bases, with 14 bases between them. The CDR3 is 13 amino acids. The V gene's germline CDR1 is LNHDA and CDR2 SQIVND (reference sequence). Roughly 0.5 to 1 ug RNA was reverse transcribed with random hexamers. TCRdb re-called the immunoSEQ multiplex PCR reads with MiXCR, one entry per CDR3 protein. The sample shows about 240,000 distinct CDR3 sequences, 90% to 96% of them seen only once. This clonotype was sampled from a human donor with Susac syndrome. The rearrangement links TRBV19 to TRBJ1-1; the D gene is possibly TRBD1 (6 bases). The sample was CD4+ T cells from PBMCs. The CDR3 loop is CASSTGARLEAFF. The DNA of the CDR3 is TGTGCCAGTAGTACGGGGGCGCGACTCGAAGCTTTCTTT.